This paragraph reports one TCR beta chain. The antigen is not known. CD4+ lymphocytes from four or five patients underwent sorting into CD25+CD127- populations. CD4+ and CD8+ T cells were sorted from PBMCs stained for CD3, CD4 and CD8. The CDR3 has 12 residues. Germline V gene lookup returns CDR1 SGHNT and CDR2 YYREEE (reference sequence). The V end lost 3 bases, the J end lost 3 bases, and 4 bases lay between the germline ends. It was cDNA, reverse transcribed from extracted RNA, that served as the sequencing template. Data came from immunoSEQ multiplex PCR; TCRdb stores just in-frame clones and leaves some out. The table records around 35,000 clones, 45% to 70% of them present only once. The sample belongs to a study of CD8+ T cells in alopecia areata. Study-level points and caveats: Scalp sequencing also captures normal skin's resident alphabeta T cells. Researchers report lesional scalp, most notably alopecia totalis/universalis, outstripped normal scalp in clonality.

V and J are TRBV5-4 and TRBJ1-5, with no clear D. Sequencing input: CD4+ Tregs sorted from blood. This TCR was sampled from a human donor with alopecia areata. CDR3 amino acids: CASSWDNQPQHF. CDR3 coding DNA: TGTGCCAGCAGCTGGGACAATCAGCCCCAGCATTTT.